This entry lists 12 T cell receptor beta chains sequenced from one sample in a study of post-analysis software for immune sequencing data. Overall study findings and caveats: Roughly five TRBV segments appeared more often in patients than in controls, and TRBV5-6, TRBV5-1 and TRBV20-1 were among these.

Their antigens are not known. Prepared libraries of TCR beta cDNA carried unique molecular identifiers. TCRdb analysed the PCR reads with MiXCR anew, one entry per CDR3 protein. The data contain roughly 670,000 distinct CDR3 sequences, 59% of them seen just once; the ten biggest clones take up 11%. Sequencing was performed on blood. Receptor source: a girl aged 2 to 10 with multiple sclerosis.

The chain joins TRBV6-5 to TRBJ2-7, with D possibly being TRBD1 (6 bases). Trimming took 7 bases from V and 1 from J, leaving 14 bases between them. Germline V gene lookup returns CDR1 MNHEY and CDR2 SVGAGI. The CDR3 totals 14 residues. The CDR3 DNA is TGTGCCAGCAATACCGGGACAAAGTCCTACGAGCAGTACTTC. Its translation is CASNTGTKSYEQYF.

The CDR3 sequence: CASSKRGGAKGYTF. In DNA form, the CDR3 reads TGTGCCAGCAGTAAGAGAGGGGGGGCTAAGGGCTACACCTTC. This chain links TRBV12-3 or TRBV12-4 with TRBJ1-2, with a weak D call TRBD1 (6 bases). The CDR3 contains 14 residues. V shed 5 bases and J shed 8 bases, with 18 bases lying between them.

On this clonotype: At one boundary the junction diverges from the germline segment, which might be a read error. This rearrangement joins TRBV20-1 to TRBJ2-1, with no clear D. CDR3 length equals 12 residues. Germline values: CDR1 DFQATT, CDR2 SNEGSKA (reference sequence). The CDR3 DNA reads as TGCAGTGCGGCACGCTCCAACAATGAGCAGTTCTTC. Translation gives CSAARSNNEQFF.

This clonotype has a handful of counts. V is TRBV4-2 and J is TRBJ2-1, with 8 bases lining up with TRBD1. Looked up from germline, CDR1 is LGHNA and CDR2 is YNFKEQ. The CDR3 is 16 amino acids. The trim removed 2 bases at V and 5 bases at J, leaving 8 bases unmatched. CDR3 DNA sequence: TGTGCCAGCAGCCAACCAGGACGGACAGGGAACAATGAGCAGTTCTTC. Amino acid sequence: CASSQPGRTGNNEQFF.

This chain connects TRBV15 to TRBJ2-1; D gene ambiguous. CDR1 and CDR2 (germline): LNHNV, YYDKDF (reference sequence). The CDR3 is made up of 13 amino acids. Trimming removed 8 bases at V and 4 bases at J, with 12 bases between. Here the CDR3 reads CATEQDGYNEQFF. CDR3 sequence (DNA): TGTGCCACCGAGCAGGATGGGTACAATGAGCAGTTCTTC. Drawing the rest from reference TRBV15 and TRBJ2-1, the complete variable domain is DAMVIQNPRYQVTQFGKPVTLSCSQTLNHNVMYWYQQKSSQAPKLLFHYYDKDFNNEADTPDNFQSRRPNTSFCFLDIRSPGLGDTAMYLCATEQDGYNEQFFGPGTRLTVL.

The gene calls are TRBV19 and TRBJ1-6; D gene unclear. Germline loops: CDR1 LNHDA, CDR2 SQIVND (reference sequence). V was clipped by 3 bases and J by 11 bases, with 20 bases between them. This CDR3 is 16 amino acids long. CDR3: CASSIPPDPTGPPLHF. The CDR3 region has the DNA TGTGCCAGTAGTATTCCCCCGGACCCGACTGGTCCACCCCTCCACTTT.

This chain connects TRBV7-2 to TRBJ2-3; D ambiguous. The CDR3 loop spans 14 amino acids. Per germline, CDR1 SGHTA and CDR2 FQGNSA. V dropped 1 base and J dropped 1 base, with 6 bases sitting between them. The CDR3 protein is CASSLENGTDTQYF. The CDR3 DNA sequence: TGTGCCAGCAGCTTAGAGAACGGCACAGATACGCAGTATTTT.

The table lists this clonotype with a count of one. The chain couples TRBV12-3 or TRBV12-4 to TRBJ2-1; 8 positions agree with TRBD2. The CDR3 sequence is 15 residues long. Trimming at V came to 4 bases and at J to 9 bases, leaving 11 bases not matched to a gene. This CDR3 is CASSSPGLGKGEQFF. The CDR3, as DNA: TGTGCCAGCAGTTCGCCGGGACTAGGTAAGGGTGAGCAGTTCTTC.

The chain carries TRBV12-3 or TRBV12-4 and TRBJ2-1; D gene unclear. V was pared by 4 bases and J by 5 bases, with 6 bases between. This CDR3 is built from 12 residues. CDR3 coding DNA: TGTGCCAGCAGTTCACGGCACAATGAGCAGTTCTTC. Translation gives CASSSRHNEQFF.

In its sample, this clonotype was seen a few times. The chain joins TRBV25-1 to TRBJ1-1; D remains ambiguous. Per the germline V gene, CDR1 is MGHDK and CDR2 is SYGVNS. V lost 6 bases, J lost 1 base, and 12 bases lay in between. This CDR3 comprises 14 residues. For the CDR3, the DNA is TGTGCCAGCAGATCAATAGGGCCGAACACTGAAGCTTTCTTT. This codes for CASRSIGPNTEAFF.

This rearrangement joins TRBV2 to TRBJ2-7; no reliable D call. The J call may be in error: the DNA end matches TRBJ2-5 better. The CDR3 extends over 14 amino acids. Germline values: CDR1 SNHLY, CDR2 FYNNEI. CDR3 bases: TGTGCCAGCAGTGACGATAGGTGGGAAGAGACCCAGTACTTC. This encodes CASSDDRWEETQYF.

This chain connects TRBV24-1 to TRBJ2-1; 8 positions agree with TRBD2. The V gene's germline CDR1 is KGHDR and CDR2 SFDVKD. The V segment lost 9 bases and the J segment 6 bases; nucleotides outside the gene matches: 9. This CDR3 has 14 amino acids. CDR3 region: CATDSGNSLNEQFF. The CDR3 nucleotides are TGTGCCACCGATAGCGGGAACTCCCTCAATGAGCAGTTCTTC.